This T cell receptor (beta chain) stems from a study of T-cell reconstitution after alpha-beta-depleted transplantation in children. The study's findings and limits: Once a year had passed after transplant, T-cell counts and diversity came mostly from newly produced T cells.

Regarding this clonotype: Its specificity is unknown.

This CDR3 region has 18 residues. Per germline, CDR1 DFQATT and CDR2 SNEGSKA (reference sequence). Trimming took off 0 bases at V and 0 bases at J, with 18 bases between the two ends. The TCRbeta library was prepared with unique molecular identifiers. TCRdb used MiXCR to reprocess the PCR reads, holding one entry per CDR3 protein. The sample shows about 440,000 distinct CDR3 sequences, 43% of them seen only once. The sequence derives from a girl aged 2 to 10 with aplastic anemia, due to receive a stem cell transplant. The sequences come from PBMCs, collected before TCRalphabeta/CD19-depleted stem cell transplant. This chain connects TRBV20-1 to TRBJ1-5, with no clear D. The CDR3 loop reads CSARDSSPLFYSNQPQHF. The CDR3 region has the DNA TGCAGTGCTAGAGATAGTTCCCCCCTTTTTTATAGCAATCAGCCCCAGCATTTT.